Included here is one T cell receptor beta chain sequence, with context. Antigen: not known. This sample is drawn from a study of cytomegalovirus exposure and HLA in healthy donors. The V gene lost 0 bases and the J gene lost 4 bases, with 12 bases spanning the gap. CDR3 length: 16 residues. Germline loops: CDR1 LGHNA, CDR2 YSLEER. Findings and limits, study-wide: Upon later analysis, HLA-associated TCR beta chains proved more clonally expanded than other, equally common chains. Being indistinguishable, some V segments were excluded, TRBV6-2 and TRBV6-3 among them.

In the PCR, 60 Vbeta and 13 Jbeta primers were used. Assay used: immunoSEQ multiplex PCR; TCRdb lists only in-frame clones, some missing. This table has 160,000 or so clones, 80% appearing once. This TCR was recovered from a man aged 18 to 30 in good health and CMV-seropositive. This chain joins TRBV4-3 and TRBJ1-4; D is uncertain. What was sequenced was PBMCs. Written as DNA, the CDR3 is TGCGCCAGCAGCCAAGACCTGGGCGTTAATAATGAAAAACTGTTTTTT. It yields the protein CASSQDLGVNNEKLFF.